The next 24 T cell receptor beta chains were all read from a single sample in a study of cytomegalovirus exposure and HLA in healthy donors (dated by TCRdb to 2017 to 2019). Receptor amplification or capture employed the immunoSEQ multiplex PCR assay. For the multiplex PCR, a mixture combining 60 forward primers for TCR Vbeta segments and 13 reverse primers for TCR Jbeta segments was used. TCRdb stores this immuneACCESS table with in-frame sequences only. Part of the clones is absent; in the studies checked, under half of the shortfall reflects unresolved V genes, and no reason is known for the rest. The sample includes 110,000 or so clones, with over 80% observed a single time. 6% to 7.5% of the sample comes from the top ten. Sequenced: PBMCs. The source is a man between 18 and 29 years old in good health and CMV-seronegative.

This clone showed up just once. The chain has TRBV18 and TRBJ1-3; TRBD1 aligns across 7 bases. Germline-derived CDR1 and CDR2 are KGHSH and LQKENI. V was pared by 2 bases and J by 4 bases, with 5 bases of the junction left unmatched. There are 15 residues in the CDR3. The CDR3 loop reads CASSPDDRVGNTIYF. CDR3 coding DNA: TGTGCCAGCTCACCAGACGACAGGGTAGGAAACACCATATATTTT. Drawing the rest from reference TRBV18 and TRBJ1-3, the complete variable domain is NAGVMQNPRHLVRRRGQEARLRCSPMKGHSHVYWYRQLPEEGLKFMVYLQKENIIDESGMPKERFSAEFPKEGPSILRIQQVVRGDSAAYFCASSPDDRVGNTIYFGEGSWLTVV.

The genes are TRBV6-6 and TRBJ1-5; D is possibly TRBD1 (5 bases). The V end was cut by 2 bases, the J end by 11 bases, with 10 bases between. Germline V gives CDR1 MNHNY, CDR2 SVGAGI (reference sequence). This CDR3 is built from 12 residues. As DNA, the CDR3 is TGTGCCAGCAGTTACCCGGAGGGGACCCAGCATTTT. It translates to CASSYPEGTQHF.

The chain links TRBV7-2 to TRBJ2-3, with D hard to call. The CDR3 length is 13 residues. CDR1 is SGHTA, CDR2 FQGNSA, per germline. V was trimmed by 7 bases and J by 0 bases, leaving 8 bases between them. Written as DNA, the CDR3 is TGTGCCAGCACCCCTCCTAGCACAGATACGCAGTATTTT. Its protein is CASTPPSTDTQYF.

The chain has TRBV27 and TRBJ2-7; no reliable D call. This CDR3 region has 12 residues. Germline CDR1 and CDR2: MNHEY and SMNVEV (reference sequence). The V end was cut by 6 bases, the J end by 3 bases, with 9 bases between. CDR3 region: CASSSRGYEQYF. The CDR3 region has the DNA TGTGCCAGCAGCTCCCGAGGCTACGAGCAGTACTTC.

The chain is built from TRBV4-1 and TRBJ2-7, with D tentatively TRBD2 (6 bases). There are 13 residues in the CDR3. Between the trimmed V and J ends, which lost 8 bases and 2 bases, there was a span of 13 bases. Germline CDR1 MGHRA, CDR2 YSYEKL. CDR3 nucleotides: TGCGCCAGCGGGACTGAGAATACCTACGAGCAGTACTTC. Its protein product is CASGTENTYEQYF.

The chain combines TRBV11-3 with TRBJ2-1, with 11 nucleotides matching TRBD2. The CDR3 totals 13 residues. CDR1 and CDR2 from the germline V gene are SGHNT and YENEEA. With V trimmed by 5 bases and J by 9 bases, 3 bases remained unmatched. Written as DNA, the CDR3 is TGTGCCAGCAGCCGAGGGACTAGCGGTGAGCAGTTCTTC. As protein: CASSRGTSGEQFF.

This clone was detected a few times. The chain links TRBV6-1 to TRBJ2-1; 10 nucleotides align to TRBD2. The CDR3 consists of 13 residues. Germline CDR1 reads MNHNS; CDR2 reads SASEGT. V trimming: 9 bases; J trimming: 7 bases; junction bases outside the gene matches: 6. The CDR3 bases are TGTGCCAGTAGCGGGAGGATAACAAATGAGCAGTTCTTC. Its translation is CASSGRITNEQFF.

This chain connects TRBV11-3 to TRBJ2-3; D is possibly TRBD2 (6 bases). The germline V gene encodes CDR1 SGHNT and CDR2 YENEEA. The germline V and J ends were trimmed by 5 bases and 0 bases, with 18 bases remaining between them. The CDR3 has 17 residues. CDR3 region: CASSPSGLWGSTDTQYF. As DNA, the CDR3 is TGTGCCAGCAGCCCGTCGGGACTCTGGGGCAGCACAGATACGCAGTATTTT.

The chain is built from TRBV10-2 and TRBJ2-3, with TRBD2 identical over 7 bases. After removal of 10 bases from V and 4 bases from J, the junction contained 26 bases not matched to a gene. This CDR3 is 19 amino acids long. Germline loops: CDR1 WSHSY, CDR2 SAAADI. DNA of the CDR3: TGCGCCACCATAATAGGTCGAGCGGGAAAAACTAAGAGGGCAGATACGCAGTATTTT. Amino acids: CATIIGRAGKTKRADTQYF.

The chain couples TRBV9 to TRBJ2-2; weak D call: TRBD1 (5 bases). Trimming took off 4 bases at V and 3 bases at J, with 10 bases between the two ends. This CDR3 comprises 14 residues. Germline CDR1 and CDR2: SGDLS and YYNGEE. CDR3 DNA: TGTGCCAGCAGCTCTGGGGCCGACACCGGGGAGCTGTTTTTT. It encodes CASSSGADTGELFF.

CDR3 bases: TGTGCCAGCAGTTTATCCCGACAGGGGGCCACTCAGCCCCAGCATTTT. Encoded protein: CASSLSRQGATQPQHF. The J gene is TRBJ1-5, the V gene TRBV27; TRBD1 matches 10 bases. Germline loops: CDR1 MNHEY, CDR2 SMNVEV (reference sequence). The CDR3 spans 16 residues. The trim removed 0 bases at V and 6 bases at J, leaving 5 bases unmatched.

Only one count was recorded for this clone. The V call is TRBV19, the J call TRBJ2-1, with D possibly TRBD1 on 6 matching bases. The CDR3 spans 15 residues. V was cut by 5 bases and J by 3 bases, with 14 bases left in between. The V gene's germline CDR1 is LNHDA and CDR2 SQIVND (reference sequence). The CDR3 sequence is CASSYRDTLYNEQFF. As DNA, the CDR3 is TGTGCCAGTAGTTACCGGGACACCCTCTACAATGAGCAGTTCTTC.

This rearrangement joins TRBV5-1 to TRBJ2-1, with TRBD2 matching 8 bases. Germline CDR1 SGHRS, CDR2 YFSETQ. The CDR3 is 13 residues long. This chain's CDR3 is CAGRREAGDEQFF. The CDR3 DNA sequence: TGCGCTGGGAGGCGGGAGGCCGGGGATGAGCAGTTCTTC.

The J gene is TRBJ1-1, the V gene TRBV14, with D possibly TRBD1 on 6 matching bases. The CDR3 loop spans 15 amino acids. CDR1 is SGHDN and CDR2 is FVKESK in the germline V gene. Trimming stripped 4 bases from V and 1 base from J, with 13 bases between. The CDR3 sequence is CASSLNTGRNTEAFF. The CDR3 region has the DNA TGTGCCAGCAGCCTTAACACAGGGAGGAACACTGAAGCTTTCTTT.

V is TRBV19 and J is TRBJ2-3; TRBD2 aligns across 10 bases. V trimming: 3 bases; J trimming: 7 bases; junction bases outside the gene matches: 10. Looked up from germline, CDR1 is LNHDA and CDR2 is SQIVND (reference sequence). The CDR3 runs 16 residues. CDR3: CASSIEGTSVRYTQYF. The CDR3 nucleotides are TGTGCCAGTAGTATTGAAGGGACTAGCGTAAGGTATACGCAGTATTTT.

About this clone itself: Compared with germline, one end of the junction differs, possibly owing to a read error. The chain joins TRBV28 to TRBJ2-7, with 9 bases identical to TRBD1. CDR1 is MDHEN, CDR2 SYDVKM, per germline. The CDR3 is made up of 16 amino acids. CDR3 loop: CTSSFDQDRGTYEQYF. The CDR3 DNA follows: TGTACCAGCAGTTTTGATCAGGACAGGGGAACCTACGAGCAGTACTTC.

CDR3 in DNA: TGTGCCAGCAGCTTAGGCGGTTACGGTGAAAAACTGTTTTTT. Translated, it gives CASSLGGYGEKLFF. This sequence joins TRBV11-2 and TRBJ1-4; D call uncertain. Per germline, CDR1 SGHAT and CDR2 FQNNGV. The V end lost 1 base, the J end lost 7 bases, and 10 bases lay between the germline ends. The CDR3 spans 14 residues.

Here the CDR3 reads CASSASGTSVEQYF. The CDR3 DNA reads as TGTGCCAGCAGCGCCTCCGGGACTAGCGTCGAGCAGTACTTC. The V call is TRBV9, the J call TRBJ2-7, with 10 bases identical to TRBD2. Trimming took 3 bases from V and 6 from J; bases not matched to a gene: 6. CDR3 length: 14 residues. From germline, CDR1 is SGDLS and CDR2 YYNGEE.

The CDR3 reads CASTQGFSGAQPQHF. The DNA for the CDR3 is TGTGCCAGCACCCAGGGATTTTCGGGTGCGCAGCCCCAGCATTTT. This sequence joins TRBV28 and TRBJ1-5; maybe TRBD1 (5 bases). The ends were cut back, 7 bases at V and 7 bases at J, with 20 bases in the middle. This CDR3 region has 15 residues. Germline CDR1 is MDHEN and CDR2 is SYDVKM.

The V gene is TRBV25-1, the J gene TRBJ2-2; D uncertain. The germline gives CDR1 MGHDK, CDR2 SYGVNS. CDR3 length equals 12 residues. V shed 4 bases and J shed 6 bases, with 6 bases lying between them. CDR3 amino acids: CASSALPGELFF. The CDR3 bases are TGTGCCAGCAGTGCCCTCCCCGGGGAGCTGTTTTTT.

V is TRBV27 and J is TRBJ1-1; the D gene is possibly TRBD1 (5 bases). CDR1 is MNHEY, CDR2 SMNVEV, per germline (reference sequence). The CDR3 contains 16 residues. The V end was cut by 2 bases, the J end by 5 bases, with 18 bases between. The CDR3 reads CASSLKGKAGRTEAFF. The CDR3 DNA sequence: TGTGCCAGCAGTTTAAAGGGGAAGGCAGGGCGGACTGAAGCTTTCTTT.

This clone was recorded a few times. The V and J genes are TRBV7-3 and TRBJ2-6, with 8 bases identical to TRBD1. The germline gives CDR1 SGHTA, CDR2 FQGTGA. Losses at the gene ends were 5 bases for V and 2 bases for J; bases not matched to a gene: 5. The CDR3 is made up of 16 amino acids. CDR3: CASSKMDRAGANVLTF. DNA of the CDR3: TGTGCCAGCAGCAAGATGGACAGGGCTGGGGCCAACGTCCTGACTTTC.

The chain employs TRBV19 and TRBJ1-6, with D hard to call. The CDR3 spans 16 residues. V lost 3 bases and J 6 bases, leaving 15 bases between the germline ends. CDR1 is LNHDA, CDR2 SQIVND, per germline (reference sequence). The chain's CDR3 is CASSILRLVGNSPLHF. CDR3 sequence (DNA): TGTGCCAGTAGTATCCTCCGACTTGTTGGTAATTCACCCCTCCACTTT. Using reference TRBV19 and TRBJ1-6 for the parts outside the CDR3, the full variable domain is DGGITQSPKYLFRKEGQNVTLSCEQNLNHDAMYWYRQDPGQGLRLIYYSQIVNDFQKGDIAEGYSVSREKKESFPLTVTSAQKNPTAFYLCASSILRLVGNSPLHFGNGTRLTVT.

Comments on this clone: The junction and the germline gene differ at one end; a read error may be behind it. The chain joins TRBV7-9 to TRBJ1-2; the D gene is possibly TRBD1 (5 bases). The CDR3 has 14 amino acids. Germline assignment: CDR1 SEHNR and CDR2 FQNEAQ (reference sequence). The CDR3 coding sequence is TGTTCCAGCAGCTCCGGACACCTGGGGTATGGCTACACCTTC. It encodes CSSSSGHLGYGYTF. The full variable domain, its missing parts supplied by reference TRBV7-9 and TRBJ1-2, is DTGVSQNPRHKITKRGQNVTFRCDPISEHNRLYWYRQTLGQGPEFLTYFQNEAQLEKSRLLSDRFSAERPKGSFSTLEIQRTEQGDSAMYLCSSSSGHLGYGYTFGSGTRLTVV.